The 15 T cell receptor beta chains reported below all come from one sample, sequenced in a study of response to subunit inactivated influenza vaccine. TCRdb independently ran MiXCR on the RT-PCR reads; one entry per CDR3 protein. The repertoire includes 400,000 to 650,000 distinct CDR3 sequences, around 7.9% of them detected once, and over 10% sits in the top ten. This sample comprised PBMCs from blood, obtained about 23 months after vaccination. The receptors were gathered from a man aged 50 to 69 who received an inactivated influenza vaccine.

This clonotype was seen ten or more times. The chain is built from TRBV2 and TRBJ2-7; 7 positions match TRBD1. Trimming removed 6 bases from V and 0 bases from J; junction bases left unmatched: 5. This CDR3 spans 14 amino acids. Germline V gene sequence: CDR1 SNHLY, CDR2 FYNNEI. Here the CDR3 reads CASSKGGSSYEQYF. For the CDR3, the DNA is TGTGCCAGCAGCAAAGGGGGCTCCTCCTACGAGCAGTACTTC.

V is TRBV6-2 or TRBV6-3 and J is TRBJ2-1, with a weak D call TRBD2 (5 bases). Germline V gene sequence: CDR1 MNHEY, CDR2 SVGEGT. This CDR3 has 15 residues. The V and J ends lost 6 bases and 0 bases respectively, with 12 bases between them. CDR3 coding DNA: TGTGCCAGCAGAAGCGGTTTGAGCTCCTACAATGAGCAGTTCTTC. Translated, it gives CASRSGLSSYNEQFF.

The V and J genes are TRBV25-1 and TRBJ1-5, with no clear D. From germline, CDR1 is MGHDK and CDR2 SYGVNS. V was shortened by 3 bases and J by 6 bases, with 9 bases between the two germline ends. This CDR3 contains 13 residues. This CDR3 is CASSDFGGQPQHF. The CDR3 region has the DNA TGTGCCAGCAGTGATTTTGGAGGTCAGCCCCAGCATTTT. Full variable domain (remainder filled in from reference TRBV25-1 and TRBJ1-5): EADIYQTPRYLVIGTGKKITLECSQTMGHDKMYWYQQDPGMELHLIHYSYGVNSTEKGDLSSESTVSRIRTEHFPLTLESARPSHTSQYLCASSDFGGQPQHFGDGTRLSIL.

This clonotype was found a few times. The chain links TRBV29-1 to TRBJ1-1; 7 bases are shared with TRBD1. CDR3 size: 14 residues. Germline CDR1 reads SQVTM; CDR2 reads ANQGSEA. After removal of 7 bases from V and 0 bases from J, the junction contained 8 bases not matched to a gene. CDR3 in amino acids: CSADRDSLNTEAFF. The CDR3 bases are TGCAGCGCCGACCGGGACAGCCTGAACACTGAAGCTTTCTTT.

This clonotype appeared many times. The chain has TRBV4-3 and TRBJ2-2; D unclear. From germline, CDR1 is LGHNA and CDR2 YSLEER. The CDR3 runs to 15 residues. V was trimmed by 0 bases and J by 0 bases, leaving 5 bases between them. CDR3 region: CASSQEVTNTGELFF. DNA of the CDR3: TGCGCCAGCAGCCAAGAAGTGACGAACACCGGGGAGCTGTTTTTT.

This clonotype has a count of ten or more. The rearrangement links TRBV7-8 to TRBJ2-7, with D uncertain. V lost 0 bases, J lost 1 base, and 10 bases lay in between. This CDR3 is 15 amino acids long. Germline V lookup: CDR1 SGHVS, CDR2 FQNEAQ. CDR3 loop: CASSLALVGSYEQYF. Written as DNA, the CDR3 is TGTGCCAGCAGCTTAGCGCTGGTGGGATCCTACGAGCAGTACTTC.

This sequence joins TRBV28 and TRBJ2-7, with D possibly TRBD2 on 5 matching bases. CDR1 is MDHEN and CDR2 is SYDVKM in the germline V gene. The CDR3 is made up of 14 amino acids. Deletions cut 2 bases from V and 3 bases from J, with 11 bases between. This CDR3 is CASSLGLRVYEQYF. CDR3 nucleotide sequence: TGTGCCAGCAGTTTAGGACTCCGCGTCTACGAGCAGTACTTC.

This clonotype was recorded a few times. Sequence at one end of the junction differs from germline and may be a read error. The CDR3 loop is CTSSSSRDSSNTGELFF. The CDR3, as DNA: TGTACCAGCAGTTCCTCCCGGGACAGTTCGAACACCGGGGAGCTGTTTTTT. V and J are TRBV12-3 or TRBV12-4 and TRBJ2-2; 7 nucleotides agree with TRBD1. This CDR3 has 17 amino acids.

This clonotype showed up many times. The chain has TRBV29-1 and TRBJ2-1, with TRBD2 matching 8 bases. V trimming: 0 bases; J trimming: 1 base; junction bases outside the gene matches: 5. CDR1 and CDR2 from the germline V gene are SQVTM and ANQGSEA. This CDR3 has 16 amino acids. In nucleotides, the CDR3 is TGCAGCGTTGAAGATAGAAGCGGGAGTTCCTACAATGAGCAGTTCTTC. Its translation is CSVEDRSGSSYNEQFF.

This clonotype was detected only a few times. This chain connects TRBV7-7 to TRBJ2-1; the match to TRBD2 covers 7 bases. There are 13 residues in the CDR3. Germline V CDR1 and CDR2: SSHAT, FNYEAQ (reference sequence). The junction had 7 bases not matched to a gene; V was cut back by 5 bases and J by 9 bases. The CDR3: CASSPPAGTEQFF. The CDR3 DNA reads TGTGCCAGCAGCCCCCCAGCGGGGACTGAGCAGTTCTTC.

This clonotype has just a few counts. The chain employs TRBV10-3 and TRBJ2-1; 9 nucleotides match TRBD2. This CDR3 spans 16 amino acids. Germline-derived CDR1 and CDR2 are ENHRY and SYGVKD. V gave up 0 bases and J gave up 3 bases; unmatched junction bases: 3. The CDR3 DNA sequence: TGTGCCATCAGTGAGTCGTTTAGCGGGGGCTACAATGAGCAGTTCTTC. Amino acid sequence: CAISESFSGGYNEQFF.

This clonotype was observed many times. The chain joins TRBV12-3 or TRBV12-4 to TRBJ2-1; 7 positions match TRBD1. The CDR3 has 12 amino acids. Trimming took 5 bases from V and 14 from J; bases not matched to a gene: 9. The CDR3 DNA reads as TGTGCCAGCAGTCCGCCACAGGGGTTGAAGTTCTTC. Its translation is CASSPPQGLKFF.

This clonotype was picked up a small number of times. The chain links TRBV5-1 to TRBJ2-4; tentative D call: TRBD2 (6 bases). The CDR3 covers 16 residues. V was cut by 2 bases and J by 6 bases, with 18 bases left in between. From germline, CDR1 is SGHRS and CDR2 YFSETQ. The CDR3 DNA sequence: TGCGCCAGCAGCTTAGAGCCCCCCGGGGGAACAAACATTCAGTACTTC. This sequence encodes CASSLEPPGGTNIQYF.

In this sample, this clonotype turned up many times. The chain is built from TRBV4-3 and TRBJ2-1; 9 nucleotides line up with TRBD2. Per the germline V gene, CDR1 is LGHNA and CDR2 is YSLEER. J was trimmed by 9 bases and V by 1 base; bases with no gene match: 13. The CDR3 has 17 residues. The CDR3 coding sequence is TGCGCCAGCAGCCAAGGGGGTGCAGCGGGGGGCCAGGGTGAGCAGTTCTTC. Its translation: CASSQGGAAGGQGEQFF.

This rearrangement joins TRBV20-1 to TRBJ2-5; 14 bases line up with TRBD2. J was trimmed by 5 bases and V by 0 bases; bases with no gene match: 11. The CDR3 extends over 18 amino acids. CDR1 and CDR2 from the germline V gene are DFQATT and SNEGSKA (reference sequence). The CDR3 DNA is TGCAGTGCTAGAGATAGGAGACTAGCGGGAGGGCGAGGTGAGACCCAGTACTTC. This gives the protein CSARDRRLAGGRGETQYF.